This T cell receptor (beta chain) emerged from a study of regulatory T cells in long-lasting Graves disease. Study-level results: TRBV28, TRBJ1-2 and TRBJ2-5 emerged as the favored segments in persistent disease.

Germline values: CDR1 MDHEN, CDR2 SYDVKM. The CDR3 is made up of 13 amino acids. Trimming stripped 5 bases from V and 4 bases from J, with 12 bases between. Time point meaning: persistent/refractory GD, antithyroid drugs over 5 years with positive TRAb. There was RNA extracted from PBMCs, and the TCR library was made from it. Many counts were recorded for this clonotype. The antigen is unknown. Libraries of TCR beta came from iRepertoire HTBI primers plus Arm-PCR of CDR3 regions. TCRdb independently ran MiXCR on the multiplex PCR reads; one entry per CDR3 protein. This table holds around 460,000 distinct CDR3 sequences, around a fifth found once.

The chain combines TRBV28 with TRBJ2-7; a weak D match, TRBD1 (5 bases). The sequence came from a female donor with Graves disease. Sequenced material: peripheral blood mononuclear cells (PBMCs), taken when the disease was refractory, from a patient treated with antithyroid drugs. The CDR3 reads CASSRGRLYEQYF. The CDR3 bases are TGTGCCAGCAGTAGGGGCAGATTATACGAGCAGTACTTC.